Presented here are 14 T cell receptor beta chains from one specimen sequenced in a study of cytomegalovirus exposure and HLA in healthy donors. Primers: 60 Vbeta forward and 13 Jbeta reverse. Measured with immunoSEQ multiplex PCR; TCRdb has only the in-frame clones, and not every one. The sample lists 160,000 or so clones; 80% to 85% were seen once. The sample was PBMCs. These receptors were taken from a man aged 45-65 years in good health and CMV-seropositive.

This clone was seen more than once but under ten times. Other DNA sequences from this sample encode an identical CDR3 as well. This rearrangement joins TRBV6-1 to TRBJ2-5; D unresolved. Germline V gives CDR1 MNHNS, CDR2 SASEGT. There are 13 residues in the CDR3. V was trimmed by 2 bases and J by 4 bases, leaving 8 bases between them. The DNA of the CDR3 is TGTGCCAGCAGTGAAAGTAGGAGAGAGACCCAGTACTTC. It specifies CASSESRRETQYF.

This chain connects TRBV7-9 to TRBJ2-3, with 7 bases matching TRBD2. After removal of 1 base from V and 4 bases from J, the junction contained 5 bases not matched to a gene. Germline V gene lookup returns CDR1 SEHNR and CDR2 FQNEAQ (reference sequence). The CDR3 runs to 15 residues. The chain's CDR3 is CASSLVAGAADTQYF. The CDR3 nucleotides read TGTGCCAGCAGCTTAGTTGCGGGAGCTGCAGATACGCAGTATTTT. Full variable domain (outside the CDR3, taken from reference TRBV7-9 and TRBJ2-3): DTGVSQNPRHKITKRGQNVTFRCDPISEHNRLYWYRQTLGQGPEFLTYFQNEAQLEKSRLLSDRFSAERPKGSFSTLEIQRTEQGDSAMYLCASSLVAGAADTQYFGPGTRLTVL.

This chain connects TRBV5-6 to TRBJ2-3; 12 bases are shared with TRBD2. This CDR3 spans 16 amino acids. J was trimmed by 6 bases and V by 3 bases; bases with no gene match: 8. The V gene's germline CDR1 is SGHDT and CDR2 YYEEEE. The CDR3 nucleotides read TGTGCCAGCAGCTCCTTCCTAGCGGGGGGGCTGGATACGCAGTATTTT. Protein sequence: CASSSFLAGGLDTQYF. Using reference TRBV5-6 and TRBJ2-3 for the parts outside the CDR3, the full variable domain is DAGVTQSPTHLIKTRGQQVTLRCSPKSGHDTVSWYQQALGQGPQFIFQYYEEEERQRGNFPDRFSGHQFPNYSSELNVNALLLGDSALYLCASSSFLAGGLDTQYFGPGTRLTVL.

The chain combines TRBV19 with TRBJ2-5; 8 nucleotides align to TRBD2. This CDR3 region has 14 residues. The germline gives CDR1 LNHDA, CDR2 SQIVND (reference sequence). With V trimmed by 5 bases and J by 4 bases, 6 bases remained unmatched. The CDR3 reads CASSPGGPGETQYF. The CDR3 nucleotides are TGTGCCAGTAGTCCGGGAGGGCCGGGAGAGACCCAGTACTTC. The complete variable domain, with remaining parts taken from reference TRBV19 and TRBJ2-5, reads DGGITQSPKYLFRKEGQNVTLSCEQNLNHDAMYWYRQDPGQGLRLIYYSQIVNDFQKGDIAEGYSVSREKKESFPLTVTSAQKNPTAFYLCASSPGGPGETQYFGPGTRLLVL.

V gene TRBV5-6 combines with J gene TRBJ2-3; TRBD1 matches 9 bases. Losses at the gene ends were 3 bases for V and 4 bases for J; bases not matched to a gene: 9. This CDR3 comprises 16 residues. Germline CDR1 and CDR2: SGHDT and YYEEEE. The CDR3 is CASSSGQGRVSDTQYF. CDR3 in DNA: TGTGCCAGCAGCTCGGGACAGGGCAGGGTGTCAGATACGCAGTATTTT.

The chain recombines TRBV28 with TRBJ2-7; 7 nucleotides line up with TRBD1. Germline CDR1 reads MDHEN; CDR2 reads SYDVKM. J lost 1 base, V lost 5 bases, and 8 bases had no gene match. The CDR3 is 15 residues long. CDR3 DNA: TGTGCCAGCAGTACGACAGGGTTCGTGTCCTACGAGCAGTACTTC. As protein: CASSTTGFVSYEQYF.

The V and J genes are TRBV28 and TRBJ2-2, with 10 bases that match TRBD2. The CDR3 is 16 amino acids. The J segment lost 3 bases and the V segment lost 4 bases, leaving 5 bases of the junction unmatched. CDR1 and CDR2 (germline): MDHEN, SYDVKM. The CDR3 DNA is TGTGCCAGCAGTTCCTGGACTAGCGGTTACACCGGGGAGCTGTTTTTT. This encodes CASSSWTSGYTGELFF.

This clone was seen a handful of times. CDR3 sequence reads: CASSLATGIYNSPLHF. The CDR3 nucleotides are TGTGCCAGCAGCTTAGCGACGGGGATCTATAATTCACCCCTCCACTTT. The chain links TRBV7-8 to TRBJ1-6; the D is unclear. The V end was cut by 0 bases, the J end by 3 bases, with 9 bases between. Germline lookup yields CDR1 SGHVS and CDR2 FQNEAQ. The CDR3 has 16 amino acids.

This sequence joins TRBV5-4 and TRBJ1-3, with D unclear. The germline CDR1 and CDR2 sequences are SGHNT and YYREEE (reference sequence). Trimming left V 4 bases short and J 0 bases short, with 11 bases between. This CDR3 contains 15 residues. The CDR3 nucleotides read TGTGCCAGCAGCCCAGACATATACTCTGGAAACACCATATATTTT. Protein: CASSPDIYSGNTIYF.

CDR3 region: CASRLAGGPRELFF. CDR3 nucleotide sequence: TGTGCCAGCCGACTAGCGGGAGGGCCGAGGGAGCTGTTTTTT. The J gene is TRBJ2-2, the V gene TRBV5-4; 14 positions agree with TRBD2. The junction had 5 bases not matched to a gene; V was cut back by 7 bases and J by 9 bases. Germline V gives CDR1 SGHNT, CDR2 YYREEE (reference sequence). The CDR3 length is 14 residues.

V is TRBV5-1 and J is TRBJ2-1; weak D call: TRBD2 (6 bases). CDR3 length equals 17 residues. Trimming cost V 0 bases and J 15 bases, with 28 bases left between them. CDR1 and CDR2 from the germline V gene are SGHRS and YFSETQ. CDR3 in DNA: TGCGCCAGCAGCTTGGGGATTAGCGGAAGTCCTGATTCGATTGGGTTCTTC. It encodes CASSLGISGSPDSIGFF.

With regard to this clone: Other DNA sequences in this sample translate to the same CDR3. The V call is TRBV6-6, the J call TRBJ2-5, with 12 positions matching TRBD2. Germline V CDR1 and CDR2: MNHNY, SVGAGI (reference sequence). CDR3 length equals 16 residues. Trimming at V came to 5 bases and at J to 4 bases, leaving 8 bases not matched to a gene. CDR3 bases: TGTGCCAGCAGTCCCCCCGGACTAGCGGGAAGAGAGACCCAGTACTTC. This translates into CASSPPGLAGRETQYF.

The CDR3 DNA follows: TGCGCCAGCAGCCACGGTAGCGGGAGGTACAATGAGCAGTTCTTC. Translation gives CASSHGSGRYNEQFF. The chain carries TRBV4-1 and TRBJ2-1; 10 bases are shared with TRBD2. The CDR3 runs to 15 residues. V was clipped by 3 bases and J by 4 bases; unmatched bases: 3. Germline lookup yields CDR1 MGHRA and CDR2 YSYEKL.

With respect to this clone: Other nucleotide sequences from this sample produce the same CDR3. The rearrangement joins TRBV28 to TRBJ2-7, with D perhaps matching TRBD2 (6 bases). Germline V gene lookup returns CDR1 MDHEN and CDR2 SYDVKM. Trimming shortened V by 3 bases and J by 5 bases, and 17 bases separated the two germline ends. There are 15 residues in the CDR3. The CDR3 loop is CASSLLGDLTDEQYF. CDR3 coding DNA: TGTGCCAGCAGTTTGCTCGGGGACTTGACGGACGAGCAGTACTTC. The full variable domain, in which reference TRBV28 and TRBJ2-7 provide the parts outside the CDR3, is DVKVTQSSRYLVKRTGEKVFLECVQDMDHENMFWYRQDPGLGLRLIYFSYDVKMKEKGDIPEGYSVSREKKERFSLILESASTNQTSMYLCASSLLGDLTDEQYFGPGTRLTVT.